This TCR beta chain was found in a study of T cell responses to AZD1222 COVID-19 vaccine (TCRdb year 2021). About the study as a whole: TCR sequencing was performed for 230 to 250 trial participants, of whom around 200 were given two doses of AZD1222 and some 25 were given two doses of MenACWY control vaccine. Trial participants were enrolled by age into subgroups of 18-55, 56-69 and 70-plus years, and about 150, 27 and 61 TCR-sequenced participants, respectively, were included in these subgroups. Overall study outcomes, separate from this receptor: Conclusions about previously exposed vaccinees are limited, since just six or seven AZD1222 recipients were seropositive for SARS-CoV-2 at baseline. Epitopes outside the regions mutated in the B.1.351 and B.1.1.7 variants were reportedly recognized by nearly half of the unique spike-specific TCRs. Because no day 14 peak-response samples were available, the repertoires could be characterized only after the peak T cell response. Most participants were white British and females outnumbered males, and the authors suggested that clonal diversity may have been underestimated. The whole spike protein was spanned by vaccine-associated CD4 TCRs, and dominant responses were seen in regions 160-218 and 743-854. The 56-69-year group was small, and its depth increase did not reach significance, likely because of low power. A significant rise in spike-specific TCR breadth and depth was observed after two AZD1222 doses relative to day 0 and relative to MenACWY recipients.

The CDR3 regions of human TCRbeta chains were subjected to immunosequencing. From the authors' description of their analysis: TCRs in the repertoires were compared against a reference library of SARS-CoV-2-specific TCRs that had been generated with the MIRA antigen-specificity platform. Breadth meant the fraction of unique TCRs that were SARS-CoV-2-associated, whereas depth meant the fraction of total T cells that were SARS-CoV-2-associated. Using the MIRA data, each spike-specific TCR was assigned both to the spike region to which the TCR was reactive and to a CD4 or CD8 class. Log10-transformed breadth and depth values were compared by one-way ANOVA with Sidak's multiple comparisons tests. The immuneACCESS repertoire file appears here via TCRdb, limited to in-frame rearrangements. These files lack a portion of the clones; in checked studies, under half of the deficit traces to unresolved V genes, and the cause of the others is not known. V and J calls and clone size are copied from that table; D and trimming were computed from the DNA. This sample has roughly 150,000 clones in its table, and approximately 90% of those were observed once. The ten most abundant clones make up just under 2% of the sample.

In the case of this clone: It lacks a known antigen. No base quality information exists; no much larger clone differs at one position.

Counted from cysteine to phenylalanine, this CDR3 has 14 amino acids. Only the CDR3 region is kept as DNA, spanning 42 bases read in frame from base 1. V and J lose 6 bases and 5 bases, and a span of 13 bases separates them. For CDR1 and CDR2, the germline V gene lists SNHLY and FYNNEI. The sample's time point label is to be understood as: about 28 days (+/-7) after the second vaccine dose. AZD1222 recipients whose second dose came at about 4 weeks and those whose second dose came at about 12 weeks were combined into one group, since spike-specific TCR depth and breadth did not differ between the two schedules. Vaccinee samples came from UK trials COV001 and COV002, including a single-blind randomized controlled phase 2/3 trial of AZD1222 (ChAdOx1 nCoV-19) in healthy adults. Trial participant PBMC samples were collected at day 0 and day 28 after the second dose for TCRbeta chain sequencing.

The rearrangement joined TRBV2 to TRBJ1-4, with no reliable assignment of the D segment. The sample consisted of peripheral blood, taken 28 days after the second AZD1222 dose. This clonotype was obtained from an adult who received the AZD1222 COVID-19 vaccine. CDR3 loop: CASRTSDVNEKLFF. The sequenced DNA is TGTGCCAGCAGAACCTCGGACGTGAATGAAAAACTGTTTTTT.